The 6 T cell receptor beta chains below were found in one sample sequenced in a study of siplizumab effects on memory and regulatory T cells. Assay: immunoSEQ multiplex PCR; the TCRdb copy retains only in-frame clones and omits some. Of about 98,000 clones listed, around nine tenths are singletons. The sequenced sample was CD4+ T cells sorted from blood. Receptors originate from a human donor in good health.

V is TRBV28 and J is TRBJ1-5; TRBD1 agrees at 7 bases. Germline V gene sequence: CDR1 MDHEN, CDR2 SYDVKM. This CDR3 has 12 residues. V lost 6 bases to trimming and J lost 5 bases; unmatched junction nucleotides: 1. CDR3 amino acids: CASRDRDQPQHF. CDR3 bases: TGTGCCAGCAGAGACAGGGATCAGCCCCAGCATTTT.

The chain combines TRBV6-5 with TRBJ1-2; 7 bases map to TRBD1. Germline V gene sequence: CDR1 MNHEY, CDR2 SVGAGI. V dropped 2 bases and J dropped 7; count of bases not matched to a gene: 10. CDR3 length: 15 residues. CDR3 bases: TGTGCCAGCAGTTACGACAGGGCCCCTACGGGTGGCTACACCTTC. The encoded protein is CASSYDRAPTGGYTF.

CDR3 in DNA: TGTGCCAGCAGTGGTGACCAATCCTCGGGAGGGGCCAACGTCCTGACTTTC. It translates to CASSGDQSSGGANVLTF. The chain carries TRBV2 and TRBJ2-6; tentatively, D is TRBD2 (5 bases). The V end lost 4 bases, the J end lost 4 bases, and 17 bases lay between the germline ends. Germline V CDR1 and CDR2: SNHLY, FYNNEI. The CDR3 is 17 residues long.

This chain joins TRBV6-5 and TRBJ1-1; weak D call: TRBD1 (5 bases). Germline lookup yields CDR1 MNHEY and CDR2 SVGAGI. Trimming cost V 6 bases and J 7 bases, with 15 bases left between them. The CDR3 is 13 amino acids. The CDR3 region is CASRDNQVSEAFF. For the CDR3, the DNA is TGTGCCAGCAGGGACAACCAAGTCAGTGAAGCTTTCTTT.

V usage is TRBV7-8 and J usage is TRBJ1-5; TRBD1 might be the D (5 bases). The V end was cut by 0 bases, the J end by 2 bases, with 5 bases between. Germline V lookup: CDR1 SGHVS, CDR2 FQNEAQ. This CDR3 comprises 14 residues. The CDR3 loop is CASSLAQGNQPQHF. In DNA, the CDR3 is TGTGCCAGCAGCTTAGCACAGGGCAATCAGCCCCAGCATTTT.

The chain employs TRBV10-2 and TRBJ2-5, with no clear D. The CDR3 loop spans 13 amino acids. Germline assignment: CDR1 WSHSY and CDR2 SAAADI. Deletions cut 6 bases from V and 5 bases from J, with 13 bases between. The CDR3 bases are TGCGCCAGCAGCGTCCCTAGAGAGGAGACCCAGTACTTC. Its protein is CASSVPREETQYF.